The 4 T cell receptor beta chains below come from one sample, sequenced in a study of shared clonotypes between healthy human individuals. Only CD45RO-negative cells positively selected for CCR7 counted as naive CD8 cells, so terminally differentiated effector memory CD45RA+ cells were excluded. Produced via immunoSEQ multiplex PCR; TCRdb's table is partial and in-frame only. The repertoire holds about 2 million clones, just under 95% seen once, with about 1.1% in the top ten. The sequencing input was naive CD8+ T cells sorted from blood. Every receptor here comes from a man between 18 and 29 years old in good health.

The CDR3 DNA is TGTGCCAGCGGACTAATCTACGAGCAGTACTTC. Translating gives CASGLIYEQYF. The J gene is TRBJ2-7, the V gene TRBV6-1, with D perhaps matching TRBD2 (6 bases). The V end lost 8 bases, the J end lost 3 bases, and 8 bases lay between the germline ends. Germline values: CDR1 MNHNS, CDR2 SASEGT. The CDR3 totals 11 residues.

The chain is built from TRBV4-1 and TRBJ1-1, with D tentatively TRBD1 (5 bases). Germline CDR1 is MGHRA and CDR2 is YSYEKL. V lost 1 base, J lost 6 bases, and 15 bases lay in between. The CDR3 covers 15 residues. CDR3 in amino acids: CASSQVAGRGPEAFF. In DNA form, the CDR3 reads TGCGCCAGCAGCCAAGTGGCGGGGAGGGGACCTGAAGCTTTCTTT.

CDR3 nucleotide sequence: TGTGCCAGCAGCCAAGGGACAGGCCTGCAGTTCTTC. This gives the protein CASSQGTGLQFF. This chain links TRBV14 with TRBJ2-1, with 7 positions matching TRBD1. Trimming took 1 base from V and 12 from J; bases not matched to a gene: 3. In germline, CDR1 is SGHDN, CDR2 FVKESK. The CDR3 runs to 12 residues.

The J gene is TRBJ2-7, the V gene TRBV13; maybe TRBD2 (6 bases). Trimming took off 10 bases at V and 6 bases at J, with 16 bases between the two ends. Germline CDR1 and CDR2: PRHDT and FYEKMQ (reference sequence). The CDR3 contains 12 residues. CDR3 sequence: CATGGETSEQYF. As DNA, the CDR3 is TGTGCCACCGGCGGGGAGACTTCCGAGCAGTACTTC.